The 20 T cell receptor beta chains below come from one sample, sequenced in a study of blood T cell repertoires in COVID-19. Clones were read by immunoSEQ multiplex PCR, and TCRdb kept only the in-frame ones, dropping some. This table has approximately 89,000 clones, 87% appearing once. Sequencing was done on a sample of peripheral blood. These receptors originate from a man between 65 and 85 years old with acute or convalescent COVID-19.

The CDR3: CASSYGTDEQFF. CDR3 bases: TGTGCCAGCAGTTACGGGACAGATGAGCAGTTCTTC. J is TRBJ2-1 and V is TRBV6-2 or TRBV6-3; 7 nucleotides align to TRBD1. V trimming: 2 bases; J trimming: 8 bases; junction bases outside the gene matches: 0. Germline V gives CDR1 MNHEY, CDR2 SVGEGT. This CDR3 region has 12 residues.

The rearrangement links TRBV6-5 to TRBJ1-6; D is ambiguous. Germline V gives CDR1 MNHEY, CDR2 SVGAGI. Trimming removed 4 bases at V and 6 bases at J, with 13 bases between. CDR3 length equals 15 residues. The CDR3 bases are TGTGCCAGCAGTTTTACGACGGGAGGTAATTCACCCCTCCACTTT. This gives the protein CASSFTTGGNSPLHF.

CDR3 in DNA: TGTGCCAGCAGCGAAGGCGGGGCGCGGGGCACAGATACGCAGTATTTT. It yields the protein CASSEGGARGTDTQYF. The rearrangement joins TRBV5-4 to TRBJ2-3; D might be TRBD2 (6 bases). The CDR3 has 16 residues. CDR1 and CDR2 (germline): SGHNT, YYREEE (reference sequence). V lost 4 bases to trimming and J lost 1 base, with 16 bases between them.

V usage is TRBV5-1 and J usage is TRBJ2-1; 14 bases are shared with TRBD2. Germline loops: CDR1 SGHRS, CDR2 YFSETQ. The CDR3 covers 15 residues. V dropped 4 bases and J dropped 8; count of bases not matched to a gene: 5. DNA of the CDR3: TGCGCCAGCAGCAAGGGACTAGCGGGGGCAGATGAGCAGTTCTTC. The encoded protein is CASSKGLAGADEQFF.

V and J are TRBV19 and TRBJ2-1; 8 bases are a match to TRBD2. Trimming took 8 bases from V and 6 from J; bases not matched to a gene: 15. The germline CDR1 and CDR2 sequences are LNHDA and SQIVND (reference sequence). CDR3 size: 16 residues. The CDR3 DNA reads TGTGCCAGTCAAGCCCGTCCTGCGGGGGGCCCCAATGAGCAGTTCTTC. It encodes CASQARPAGGPNEQFF.

The chain joins TRBV24-1 to TRBJ2-6; weak D call: TRBD1 (5 bases). The V gene lost 7 bases and the J gene lost 2 bases, with 14 bases spanning the gap. The CDR3 is 16 residues long. The V gene's germline CDR1 is KGHDR and CDR2 SFDVKD. In DNA form, the CDR3 reads TGTGCCACCAGCACAGGTAAATCGGCTGGGGCCAACGTCCTGACTTTC. Translated: CATSTGKSAGANVLTF.

This chain uses TRBV28 with TRBJ2-5, with 9 nucleotides matching TRBD2. The length of the CDR3 is 17 residues. The germline V gene has CDR1 MDHEN and CDR2 SYDVKM. The V segment lost 5 bases and the J segment 0 bases; nucleotides outside the gene matches: 10. CDR3 coding DNA: TGTGCCAGCAGTGTGTTATGGCGGGGGGGCAACCAAGAGACCCAGTACTTC. This gives the protein CASSVLWRGGNQETQYF.

This rearrangement joins TRBV19 to TRBJ2-7, with 8 bases lining up with TRBD2. Losses at the gene ends were 4 bases for V and 2 bases for J; bases not matched to a gene: 4. Germline V lookup: CDR1 LNHDA, CDR2 SQIVND (reference sequence). The CDR3 has 14 amino acids. The CDR3 protein is CASSTGGPPYEQYF. The CDR3 DNA reads TGTGCCAGTAGTACGGGGGGGCCTCCCTACGAGCAGTACTTC.

The V gene is TRBV23-1, the J gene TRBJ2-3; maybe TRBD2 (6 bases). TRBV23-1 is assigned to the ORF class and has an uncertain function. This CDR3 has 16 residues. Between the trimmed V and J ends, which lost 3 bases and 2 bases, there was a span of 15 bases. The CDR3 is CASSHTGERATDTQYF. CDR3 nucleotides: TGCGCCAGCAGTCACACGGGGGAGAGGGCCACAGATACGCAGTATTTT.

This sequence joins TRBV4-1 and TRBJ1-4; tentative D call: TRBD1 (5 bases). Per germline, CDR1 MGHRA and CDR2 YSYEKL. Trimming left V 1 base short and J 8 bases short, with 11 bases between. The CDR3 totals 14 residues. The CDR3 DNA follows: TGCGCCAGCAGCCAAGTTGGGGCCAACGAAAAACTGTTTTTT. Encoded protein: CASSQVGANEKLFF.

The V and J genes are TRBV3-1 (or the pseudogene TRBV3-2) and TRBJ2-7, with D possibly matching TRBD1 (6 bases). V lost 6 bases, J lost 0 bases, and 15 bases lay in between. CDR3 length equals 15 residues. CDR1 and CDR2 from the germline V gene are LGHDT and YNNKEL (reference sequence). CDR3: CASSRQVGSSYEQYF. CDR3 sequence (DNA): TGTGCCAGCAGTAGACAGGTGGGGAGCTCCTACGAGCAGTACTTC.

DNA for the CDR3: TGTGCCAGCGGCAGGACAGGGGCGAACACTGAAGCTTTCTTT. Translated, it gives CASGRTGANTEAFF. This sequence joins TRBV6-5 and TRBJ1-1, with 9 bases that match TRBD1. The ends lost 8 bases at V and 1 base at J; junction bases unmatched: 5. The CDR3 has 14 residues. Germline assignment: CDR1 MNHEY and CDR2 SVGAGI.

The chain couples TRBV5-1 to TRBJ2-2; 7 nucleotides match TRBD1. CDR1 is SGHRS and CDR2 is YFSETQ in the germline V gene. The trim removed 0 bases at V and 4 bases at J, leaving 9 bases unmatched. This CDR3 comprises 17 residues. The DNA for the CDR3 is TGCGCCAGCAGCTTGGCCACAGGACAGGTGGGCACCGGGGAGCTGTTTTTT. Protein: CASSLATGQVGTGELFF.

The chain carries TRBV21-1 and TRBJ1-5; the table's D call, TRBD1, was not checked against the DNA. TRBV21-1 is labeled a pseudogene. The CDR3 has 13 amino acids. The CDR3 loop reads CASSLQGFQPQHF. The CDR3 nucleotides read TGTGCCAGCAGCTTACAGGGGTTCCAGCCCCAGCATTTT.

This sequence joins TRBV10-1 and TRBJ1-6; D remains unclear. V was shortened by 3 bases and J by 9 bases, with 9 bases between the two germline ends. The CDR3 runs to 13 residues. The germline CDR1 and CDR2 sequences are WNHNN and SYGVQD (reference sequence). CDR3 sequence: CASSEVISSPLHF. CDR3 coding DNA: TGCGCCAGCAGTGAAGTGATCAGTTCACCCCTCCACTTT.

The J gene is TRBJ1-4, the V gene TRBV10-3; 12 positions agree with TRBD1. V lost 8 bases and J lost 7; bases outside the gene matches: 8. From germline, CDR1 is ENHRY and CDR2 SYGVKD. CDR3 length: 15 amino acids. For the CDR3, the DNA is TGTGCCATCTGGGAAGGGACAGGGGGCTTTGAAAAACTGTTTTTT. It codes for CAIWEGTGGFEKLFF.

The rearrangement uses TRBV6-5 and TRBJ1-1; D may be TRBD1 (5 bases). V lost 7 bases to trimming and J lost 5 bases, with 14 bases between them. This CDR3 is built from 13 residues. Germline V gene data show CDR1 as MNHEY and CDR2 as SVGAGI. The CDR3 protein is CASTYFRVTEAFF. For the CDR3, the DNA is TGTGCCAGCACTTATTTCAGGGTTACTGAAGCTTTCTTT.

J is TRBJ1-1 and V is TRBV19, with D tentatively TRBD1 (5 bases). Trimming pared 3 bases from V and 9 bases from J, leaving 11 bases between. The CDR3 totals 12 residues. Germline V gene lookup returns CDR1 LNHDA and CDR2 SQIVND (reference sequence). CDR3 residues: CASSMGGAKAFF. For the CDR3, the DNA is TGTGCCAGTAGTATGGGGGGAGCTAAAGCTTTCTTT.

The chain couples TRBV11-2 to TRBJ2-3, with D maybe TRBD2 (6 bases). Per germline, CDR1 SGHAT and CDR2 FQNNGV. The V and J ends lost 4 bases and 0 bases respectively, with 17 bases between them. The CDR3 runs 17 residues. The CDR3 region is CASSSQLRGSSTDTQYF. The CDR3 DNA reads TGTGCCAGCAGCTCCCAATTACGGGGGTCTAGCACAGATACGCAGTATTTT. Combining the CDR3 with reference TRBV11-2 and TRBJ2-3 gives the whole variable domain EAGVAQSPRYKIIEKRQSVAFWCNPISGHATLYWYQQILGQGPKLLIQFQNNGVVDDSQLPKDRFSAERLKGVDSTLKIQPAKLEDSAVYLCASSSQLRGSSTDTQYFGPGTRLTVL.

The chain is built from TRBV2 and TRBJ2-7, with 7 positions matching TRBD1. J gave up 0 bases and V 7 bases, and 6 bases lay outside the gene matches. The germline CDR1 and CDR2 sequences are SNHLY and FYNNEI. This CDR3 has 14 amino acids. The CDR3 DNA is TGTGCCAGCACCCCAGACAGGGTCTCCTACGAGCAGTACTTC. Amino acids: CASTPDRVSYEQYF.